The 30 T cell receptor beta chains below were found in one sample sequenced in a study of blood T cell repertoires in COVID-19. Generated by immunoSEQ multiplex PCR, the TCRdb table keeps only in-frame clones and is missing some. The data hold fewer than 300,000 clones, with around 90% observed a single time. Sequenced material: peripheral blood. These TCRs come from a man between 18 and 35 years old with active or convalescent COVID-19.

The V gene is TRBV10-3, the J gene TRBJ1-2, with 7 bases identical to TRBD1. Trimming took 6 bases from V and 6 from J; bases not matched to a gene: 10. The CDR3 extends over 14 amino acids. Germline V gene lookup returns CDR1 ENHRY and CDR2 SYGVKD. The DNA for the CDR3 is TGTGCCATCAGCTCAACAGGGGCGGCCGATGGCTACACCTTC. It encodes CAISSTGAADGYTF.

The J gene is TRBJ2-2, the V gene TRBV7-6, with D tentatively TRBD1 (5 bases). V shed 5 bases and J shed 2 bases, with 18 bases lying between them. The CDR3 has 17 amino acids. Looked up from germline, CDR1 is SGHVS and CDR2 is FNYEAQ. CDR3 loop: CASSPVRGYLNTGELFF. CDR3 coding DNA: TGTGCCAGCAGCCCCGTAAGGGGATACCTTAACACCGGGGAGCTGTTTTTT.

CDR3 sequence (DNA): TGTGCCACTTCGACCTCAGGGGAGACCCAGTACTTC. Encoded protein: CATSTSGETQYF. The V and J genes are TRBV19 and TRBJ2-5; tentative D call: TRBD1 (5 bases). This CDR3 region has 12 residues. Trimming removed 10 bases from V and 5 bases from J, with 14 bases in between. Germline assignment: CDR1 LNHDA and CDR2 SQIVND (reference sequence).

The J gene is TRBJ1-1, the V gene TRBV4-1; D ambiguous. Germline values: CDR1 MGHRA, CDR2 YSYEKL. Between the trimmed V and J ends, which lost 1 base and 0 bases, there was a span of 9 bases. There are 15 residues in the CDR3. DNA for the CDR3: TGCGCCAGCAGCCAAGTGGGCACCTTGAACACTGAAGCTTTCTTT. Its translation: CASSQVGTLNTEAFF.

The chain carries TRBV19 and TRBJ1-4; a possible D gene is TRBD1 (5 bases). V was trimmed by 7 bases and J by 0 bases, leaving 21 bases between them. CDR1 LNHDA and CDR2 SQIVND come from the germline V gene (reference sequence). The CDR3 runs to 18 residues. The chain's CDR3 is CASKDILLTGTTNEKLFF. CDR3 DNA sequence: TGTGCCAGTAAGGACATCTTATTAACAGGAACAACTAATGAAAAACTGTTTTTT.

The chain employs TRBV19 and TRBJ2-7; 7 nucleotides agree with TRBD2. Per the germline V gene, CDR1 is LNHDA and CDR2 is SQIVND (reference sequence). The CDR3 runs to 13 residues. V gave up 5 bases and J gave up 1 base; unmatched junction bases: 2. This CDR3 is CASSGGLSYEQYF. DNA of the CDR3: TGTGCCAGTAGTGGGGGACTATCCTACGAGCAGTACTTC.

Here the CDR3 reads CASSRPSGSNNEQFF. The DNA of the CDR3 is TGTGCCAGCAGCCGACCTAGCGGGAGCAACAATGAGCAGTTCTTC. The chain employs TRBV5-6 and TRBJ2-1, with 10 bases identical to TRBD2. V lost 4 bases, J lost 5 bases, and 6 bases stayed unmatched. The CDR3 runs 15 residues. CDR1 and CDR2 from the germline V gene are SGHDT and YYEEEE.

This clone was seen only once. The gene calls are TRBV6-5 and TRBJ2-7, with a weak D call TRBD1 (5 bases). Germline CDR1 MNHEY, CDR2 SVGAGI. The ends were cut back, 6 bases at V and 1 base at J, with 16 bases in the middle. This CDR3 is 15 amino acids long. The CDR3 DNA reads TGTGCCAGCAGCCCACCAAGGGGCTCTTCCTACGAGCAGTACTTC. Translation: CASSPPRGSSYEQYF.

The V gene is TRBV21-1, the J gene TRBJ1-5; the D call of TRBD1 is as the table states it, not checked on the DNA. TRBV21-1 is reported as a pseudogene. The CDR3 totals 15 residues. CDR3 sequence: CASSVRGTSNQPQHF. The CDR3 region has the DNA TGTGCCAGCAGCGTAAGGGGGACTAGCAATCAGCCCCAGCATTTT.

In this sample, this clone turned up once. The chain is built from TRBV4-1 and TRBJ2-7; 7 nucleotides agree with TRBD2. The CDR3 runs to 18 residues. CDR1 is MGHRA, CDR2 YSYEKL, per germline. Germline trimming cut 4 bases from V and 6 bases from J; bases unmatched to any gene: 21. DNA of the CDR3: TGCGCCAGCAGCCTCACCACCGGGAGGATTAGGTTTGGGAGCGAGCAGTACTTC. The encoded protein is CASSLTTGRIRFGSEQYF.

CDR3 loop: CASSPGTGGVKNIQYF. For the CDR3, the DNA is TGTGCCAGCAGCCCTGGGACAGGGGGTGTCAAAAACATTCAGTACTTC. This sequence joins TRBV7-9 and TRBJ2-4; 11 positions match TRBD1. The ends lost 5 bases at V and 3 bases at J; junction bases unmatched: 6. The CDR3 consists of 16 residues. The germline gives CDR1 SEHNR, CDR2 FQNEAQ (reference sequence).

This chain links TRBV3-1 (or the pseudogene TRBV3-2) with TRBJ1-1; D may be TRBD1 (5 bases). Germline V gene lookup returns CDR1 LGHDT and CDR2 YNNKEL (reference sequence). Deletions cut 1 base from V and 7 bases from J, with 13 bases between. The CDR3 runs to 14 residues. This chain's CDR3 is CASSQGYGGIEAFF. The CDR3 region has the DNA TGTGCCAGCAGCCAAGGGTACGGGGGAATTGAAGCTTTCTTT.

This clone was seen more than once but under ten times. The rearrangement joins TRBV4-1 to TRBJ2-7, with D maybe TRBD1 (6 bases). This CDR3 has 14 residues. Germline V gene sequence: CDR1 MGHRA, CDR2 YSYEKL. V was shortened by 1 base and J by 5 bases, with 12 bases between the two germline ends. The CDR3 sequence: CASSQVLSGDEQYF. CDR3 nucleotide sequence: TGCGCCAGCAGCCAAGTGCTATCAGGGGACGAGCAGTACTTC.

The chain carries TRBV18 and TRBJ2-3; 11 bases line up with TRBD2. The CDR3 has 17 residues. J gave up 3 bases and V 3 bases, and 8 bases lay outside the gene matches. From germline, CDR1 is KGHSH and CDR2 LQKENI. DNA of the CDR3: TGTGCCAGCTCACCTTTAAATCGACTAGCGGGGACAGATACGCAGTATTTT. It encodes CASSPLNRLAGTDTQYF.

The rearrangement uses TRBV10-3 and TRBJ2-7, with D possibly matching TRBD1 (6 bases). This CDR3 contains 12 residues. V lost 10 bases to trimming and J lost 3 bases, with 13 bases between them. Germline CDR1 ENHRY, CDR2 SYGVKD. For the CDR3, the DNA is TGTGCCACGAGGGACAATTACTACGAGCAGTACTTC. Translated, it gives CATRDNYYEQYF.

This chain joins TRBV27 and TRBJ2-1, with 9 bases that match TRBD2. The germline V gene encodes CDR1 MNHEY and CDR2 SMNVEV (reference sequence). The CDR3 consists of 14 residues. The junction had 2 bases not matched to a gene; V was cut back by 3 bases and J by 5 bases. CDR3 protein: CASSLTSGHNEQFF. DNA of the CDR3: TGTGCCAGCAGTTTGACTAGCGGCCACAATGAGCAGTTCTTC.

The CDR3, as DNA: TGTGCCAGCACCCGACTAGCCCGAGAGACCCAGTACTTC. Translating it yields CASTRLARETQYF. The V and J genes are TRBV6-5 and TRBJ2-5; TRBD2 matches 7 bases. Germline values: CDR1 MNHEY, CDR2 SVGAGI. J lost 4 bases, V lost 7 bases, and 6 bases had no gene match. The CDR3 is made up of 13 amino acids.

This clone was seen once. The chain couples TRBV5-8 to TRBJ2-5; 8 bases fit TRBD1. The J segment lost 7 bases and the V segment lost 3 bases, leaving 5 bases of the junction unmatched. Germline values: CDR1 SGHTS, CDR2 YDEGEE. This CDR3 contains 13 residues. The CDR3 here is CASSSDRGRTQYF. In nucleotides, the CDR3 is TGTGCCAGCAGCTCAGACAGGGGAAGGACCCAGTACTTC. The entire variable domain, with the rest obtained from reference TRBV5-8 and TRBJ2-5, is as follows: EAGVTQSPTHLIKTRGQQATLRCSPISGHTSVYWYQQALGLGLQFLLWYDEGEERNRGNFPPRFSGRQFPNYSSELNVNALELEDSALYLCASSSDRGRTQYFGPGTRLLVL.

The chain couples TRBV2 to TRBJ1-2, with a possible D match to TRBD1 (5 bases). V lost 3 bases to trimming and J lost 3 bases, with 11 bases between them. In germline, CDR1 is SNHLY, CDR2 FYNNEI. CDR3 length: 14 residues. The chain's CDR3 is CASSDPGEDYGYTF. The DNA for the CDR3 is TGTGCCAGCAGTGACCCGGGGGAGGACTATGGCTACACCTTC.

This chain connects TRBV5-1 to TRBJ2-1; 9 positions match TRBD2. CDR3 length: 15 residues. Germline CDR1 reads SGHRS; CDR2 reads YFSETQ. Losses at the gene ends were 2 bases for V and 10 bases for J; bases not matched to a gene: 10. CDR3 bases: TGCGCCAGCAGCTTCTGGGCGGGGGGGCGCTCGGAGCAGTTCTTC. Protein: CASSFWAGGRSEQFF.

This chain links TRBV27 with TRBJ2-7, with 7 positions matching TRBD1. The ends lost 4 bases at V and 1 base at J; junction bases unmatched: 7. The CDR3 is 15 amino acids. The V gene's germline CDR1 is MNHEY and CDR2 SMNVEV (reference sequence). The CDR3 DNA sequence: TGTGCCAGCAGTTCCGACAGGGTTCGGTCCTACGAGCAGTACTTC. It codes for CASSSDRVRSYEQYF.

This chain links TRBV12-3 or TRBV12-4 with TRBJ2-7, with 8 positions matching TRBD1. The trim removed 7 bases at V and 3 bases at J, leaving 5 bases unmatched. The CDR3 extends over 13 amino acids. The CDR3 DNA reads as TGTGCCAGCAATAGACAGGGGAACTACGAGCAGTACTTC. Its protein is CASNRQGNYEQYF.

V is TRBV7-8 and J is TRBJ1-1, with D perhaps matching TRBD1 (6 bases). V lost 1 base and J 1 base, leaving 10 bases between the germline ends. CDR1 and CDR2 from the germline V gene are SGHVS and FQNEAQ. There are 15 residues in the CDR3. CDR3 sequence (DNA): TGTGCCAGCAGCTTAGTTCCGGGACAGAACACTGAAGCTTTCTTT. Translated, it gives CASSLVPGQNTEAFF.

The chain carries TRBV15 and TRBJ2-1, with 7 bases that match TRBD1. CDR1 is LNHNV and CDR2 is YYDKDF in the germline V gene (reference sequence). V gave up 3 bases and J gave up 5 bases; unmatched junction bases: 4. This CDR3 has 14 residues. The CDR3, as DNA: TGTGCCACCAGCAGTAAGACAGGGAACAATGAGCAGTTCTTC. It translates to CATSSKTGNNEQFF.

The V call is TRBV12-5, the J call TRBJ1-3, with D tentatively TRBD1 (5 bases). With 2 bases removed from V and 2 bases from J, the gap between germline ends came to 7 bases. The CDR3 loop spans 14 amino acids. Germline V gene lookup returns CDR1 LGHNT and CDR2 FRNRAP. DNA for the CDR3: TGTGCTAGTGGTTTGTGGACAACTGGAAACACCATATATTTT. Residues: CASGLWTTGNTIYF.

The chain links TRBV2 to TRBJ1-1; D is unclear. This CDR3 region has 12 residues. The V gene lost 10 bases and the J gene lost 2 bases, with 11 bases spanning the gap. Per germline, CDR1 SNHLY and CDR2 FYNNEI. Here the CDR3 reads CANLFRNTEAFF. The DNA of the CDR3 is TGTGCCAACCTATTTCGAAACACTGAAGCTTTCTTT.

This clone was counted once. The chain uses TRBV24-1 and TRBJ2-3; 8 bases are shared with TRBD2. The CDR3 has 17 amino acids. From germline, CDR1 is KGHDR and CDR2 SFDVKD. Unmatched junction bases numbered 8, after V lost 3 bases and J lost 1 base. The CDR3 nucleotides read TGTGCCACCAGTGATCCTTCAGGGCGGGGGGGCACAGATACGCAGTATTTT. Protein product: CATSDPSGRGGTDTQYF.

This chain joins TRBV4-1 and TRBJ2-3; no clear D. This CDR3 is built from 15 residues. V lost 1 base, J lost 0 bases, and 8 bases lay in between. Germline CDR1 reads MGHRA; CDR2 reads YSYEKL. This chain's CDR3 is CASSQAFLSTDTQYF. DNA for the CDR3: TGCGCCAGCAGCCAAGCGTTTCTCAGCACAGATACGCAGTATTTT.

The CDR3 DNA reads TGTGCCAGTAGTATAGACCTTACCAGTCATGGCTACACCTTC. It codes for CASSIDLTSHGYTF. This sequence joins TRBV19 and TRBJ1-2; D gene uncertain. Between the trimmed V and J ends, which lost 0 bases and 6 bases, there was a span of 11 bases. The CDR3 totals 14 residues. The germline gives CDR1 LNHDA, CDR2 SQIVND (reference sequence).

The CDR3: CASSDDRGRGYTF. The CDR3, as DNA: TGTGCCAGCAGCGATGACAGGGGCAGGGGCTACACCTTC. The chain combines TRBV7-9 with TRBJ1-2; 8 bases agree with TRBD1. This CDR3 spans 13 amino acids. Germline CDR1 and CDR2: SEHNR and FQNEAQ (reference sequence). V was clipped by 5 bases and J by 8 bases; unmatched bases: 7.